This entry lists 18 T cell receptor beta chains sequenced from one sample in a study of shared clonotypes between healthy human individuals. TCRdb keeps only in-frame clones here, not all; method: immunoSEQ multiplex PCR. The sample shows 400,000 to 600,000 clones, approximately 94% of them seen only once. Sequenced input: naive CD4+ T cells sorted from blood. Documented subset: CD45RA+ positively selected. Receptor source: a woman in her 30s in good health.

This clone was observed a single time. J is TRBJ1-3 and V is TRBV5-1, with a weak D call TRBD1 (6 bases). Germline-derived CDR1 and CDR2 are SGHRS and YFSETQ. V gave up 4 bases and J gave up 3 bases, with 20 bases separating them. The CDR3 spans 17 residues. The CDR3 is CASSPDRNRIRGNTIYF. The CDR3 DNA reads as TGCGCCAGCAGCCCGGACAGAAATCGAATTCGTGGAAACACCATATATTTT.

The chain carries TRBV7-7 and TRBJ2-1, with 14 bases fitting TRBD2. There are 15 residues in the CDR3. The V gene's germline CDR1 is SSHAT and CDR2 FNYEAQ (reference sequence). Trimming at V came to 5 bases and at J to 8 bases, leaving 5 bases not matched to a gene. CDR3 bases: TGTGCCAGCAGCATGGGACTAGCGGGAGTTGATGAGCAGTTCTTC. Translating gives CASSMGLAGVDEQFF.

The chain has TRBV5-1 and TRBJ2-2; no definite D call. Deletions cut 0 bases from V and 2 bases from J, with 8 bases between. Germline loops: CDR1 SGHRS, CDR2 YFSETQ. This CDR3 has 15 residues. The CDR3 spells CASSLEAVNTGELFF. As DNA, the CDR3 is TGCGCCAGCAGCTTGGAGGCAGTCAACACCGGGGAGCTGTTTTTT.

The chain carries TRBV7-9 and TRBJ2-7; 8 nucleotides agree with TRBD2. This CDR3 is built from 14 residues. Germline trimming cut 0 bases from V and 6 bases from J; bases unmatched to any gene: 4. Germline V gene data show CDR1 as SEHNR and CDR2 as FQNEAQ (reference sequence). The CDR3 loop reads CASSLAGTRGEQYF. CDR3 nucleotides: TGTGCCAGCAGCTTAGCCGGGACTAGGGGCGAGCAGTACTTC. The full variable domain, in which reference TRBV7-9 and TRBJ2-7 provide the parts outside the CDR3, is DTGVSQNPRHKITKRGQNVTFRCDPISEHNRLYWYRQTLGQGPEFLTYFQNEAQLEKSRLLSDRFSAERPKGSFSTLEIQRTEQGDSAMYLCASSLAGTRGEQYFGPGTRLTVT.

The chain joins TRBV10-2 to TRBJ1-1; 7 bases match TRBD1. The ends lost 5 bases at V and 3 bases at J; junction bases unmatched: 6. This CDR3 is 14 amino acids long. Germline-derived CDR1 and CDR2 are WSHSY and SAAADI. CDR3 sequence reads: CASSFSGQHTEAFF. The CDR3 DNA reads TGCGCCAGCAGTTTTTCGGGACAGCACACTGAAGCTTTCTTT.

This chain's CDR3 is CASSLDRGRAGREQYF. The CDR3 coding sequence is TGTGCCAGCAGTTTGGATCGGGGGAGGGCCGGTCGCGAGCAGTACTTC. The genes are TRBV28 and TRBJ2-7, with TRBD2 matching over 7 bases. Germline V gives CDR1 MDHEN, CDR2 SYDVKM. The CDR3 contains 16 residues. V lost 3 bases, J lost 6 bases, and 14 bases stayed unmatched.

This rearrangement joins TRBV7-3 to TRBJ2-7; no clear D. Per germline, CDR1 SGHTA and CDR2 FQGTGA. The CDR3 is 13 residues long. V shed 3 bases and J shed 5 bases, with 11 bases lying between them. The chain's CDR3 is CASSFYEGNEQYF. DNA of the CDR3: TGTGCCAGCAGCTTCTACGAAGGAAACGAGCAGTACTTC.

CDR3 DNA: TGTGCCAGCTTATCCCATAATTCGCCCTACGAGCAGTACTTC. Amino acids: CASLSHNSPYEQYF. The V and J genes are TRBV28 and TRBJ2-7; D call uncertain. Germline-derived CDR1 and CDR2 are MDHEN and SYDVKM. The CDR3 covers 14 residues. V lost 8 bases and J lost 2, with 16 bases in between.

The genes are TRBV11-2 and TRBJ2-7; 8 positions match TRBD2. Trimming cost V 6 bases and J 0 bases; bases outside gene matches: 7. Germline V lookup: CDR1 SGHAT, CDR2 FQNNGV. CDR3 size: 15 residues. The CDR3: CASSSLAGSSYEQYF. The CDR3 DNA reads as TGTGCCAGCAGTTCTCTAGCGGGCAGCTCCTACGAGCAGTACTTC. Looking up the rest from reference TRBV11-2 and TRBJ2-7 gives the full variable domain: EAGVAQSPRYKIIEKRQSVAFWCNPISGHATLYWYQQILGQGPKLLIQFQNNGVVDDSQLPKDRFSAERLKGVDSTLKIQPAKLEDSAVYLCASSSLAGSSYEQYFGPGTRLTVT.

This chain joins TRBV6-5 and TRBJ2-3; D gene unclear. The CDR3 totals 14 residues. V lost 2 bases to trimming and J lost 0 bases, with 6 bases between them. Germline values: CDR1 MNHEY, CDR2 SVGAGI. The CDR3 loop is CASSYDQSTDTQYF. The CDR3, as DNA: TGTGCCAGCAGTTACGACCAGAGCACAGATACGCAGTATTTT.

The rearrangement uses TRBV13 and TRBJ1-2; TRBD1 matches 8 bases. V dropped 5 bases and J dropped 8; count of bases not matched to a gene: 10. CDR1 PRHDT and CDR2 FYEKMQ come from the germline V gene (reference sequence). This CDR3 comprises 14 residues. Here the CDR3 DNA reads TGTGCCAGCAGCCCCCCGACAGGGGTTGTAGGCTACACCTTC. It yields the protein CASSPPTGVVGYTF.

This chain's CDR3 is CASSGDIQVGQPQHF. CDR3 nucleotide sequence: TGTGCCAGCAGTGGCGATATACAAGTTGGTCAGCCCCAGCATTTT. The chain uses TRBV2 and TRBJ1-5; the D is unclear. This CDR3 is 15 amino acids long. V lost 4 bases and J lost 6, with 16 bases in between. CDR1 and CDR2 from the germline V gene are SNHLY and FYNNEI.

The CDR3 nucleotides are TGTGCCAGTAGTTTACTGACTAGCGGGAGTTTTGGGGCCGATGAGCAGTTCTTC. Encoded protein: CASSLLTSGSFGADEQFF. The V gene is TRBV19, the J gene TRBJ2-1, with 12 bases matching TRBD2. The CDR3 consists of 18 residues. With V trimmed by 5 bases and J by 8 bases, 16 bases remained unmatched. The germline CDR1 and CDR2 sequences are LNHDA and SQIVND (reference sequence).

V gene TRBV29-1 combines with J gene TRBJ1-1, with D unclear. The CDR3 covers 12 residues. V gave up 3 bases and J gave up 1 base, with 6 bases separating them. CDR1 and CDR2 (germline): SQVTM, ANQGSEA. DNA of the CDR3: TGCAGCGTTGATAGCACGAACACTGAAGCTTTCTTT. Translation: CSVDSTNTEAFF. The full variable domain, its missing parts supplied by reference TRBV29-1 and TRBJ1-1, is SAVISQKPSRDICQRGTSLTIQCQVDSQVTMMFWYRQQPGQSLTLIATANQGSEATYESGFVIDKFPISRPNLTFSTLTVSNMSPEDSSIYLCSVDSTNTEAFFGQGTRLTVV.

This chain joins TRBV15 and TRBJ1-5; D gene uncertain. CDR3 size: 17 residues. Trimming took off 1 base at V and 0 bases at J, with 13 bases between the two ends. Per germline, CDR1 LNHNV and CDR2 YYDKDF (reference sequence). Here the CDR3 DNA reads TGTGCCACCAGCAGAGTTTGGGGATCCGATAGCAATCAGCCCCAGCATTTT. It translates to CATSRVWGSDSNQPQHF.

The chain uses TRBV5-1 and TRBJ2-2, with 10 bases lining up with TRBD2. The CDR3 consists of 15 residues. V lost 1 base to trimming and J lost 7 bases; unmatched junction nucleotides: 4. In germline, CDR1 is SGHRS, CDR2 YFSETQ. The CDR3 region has the DNA TGCGCCAGCAGCTTGACTAGCGGGAAAGACGGGGAGCTGTTTTTT. Its protein is CASSLTSGKDGELFF.

V gene TRBV19 combines with J gene TRBJ2-2; D call uncertain. The V end lost 4 bases, the J end lost 1 base, and 10 bases lay between the germline ends. The CDR3 consists of 15 residues. Germline V gene data show CDR1 as LNHDA and CDR2 as SQIVND (reference sequence). The DNA for the CDR3 is TGTGCCAGTAGTACCTTGGAGCGGAACACCGGGGAGCTGTTTTTT. Protein: CASSTLERNTGELFF. Full variable domain (missing parts from reference TRBV19 and TRBJ2-2): DGGITQSPKYLFRKEGQNVTLSCEQNLNHDAMYWYRQDPGQGLRLIYYSQIVNDFQKGDIAEGYSVSREKKESFPLTVTSAQKNPTAFYLCASSTLERNTGELFFGEGSRLTVL.

V and J are TRBV6-6 and TRBJ2-2; no firm D call. This CDR3 has 14 amino acids. Between the trimmed V and J ends, which lost 6 bases and 6 bases, there was a span of 14 bases. Germline-derived CDR1 and CDR2 are MNHNY and SVGAGI (reference sequence). In nucleotides, the CDR3 is TGTGCCAGCAGGCAGGTAGCACTGGCCGGGGAGCTGTTTTTT. Residues: CASRQVALAGELFF.